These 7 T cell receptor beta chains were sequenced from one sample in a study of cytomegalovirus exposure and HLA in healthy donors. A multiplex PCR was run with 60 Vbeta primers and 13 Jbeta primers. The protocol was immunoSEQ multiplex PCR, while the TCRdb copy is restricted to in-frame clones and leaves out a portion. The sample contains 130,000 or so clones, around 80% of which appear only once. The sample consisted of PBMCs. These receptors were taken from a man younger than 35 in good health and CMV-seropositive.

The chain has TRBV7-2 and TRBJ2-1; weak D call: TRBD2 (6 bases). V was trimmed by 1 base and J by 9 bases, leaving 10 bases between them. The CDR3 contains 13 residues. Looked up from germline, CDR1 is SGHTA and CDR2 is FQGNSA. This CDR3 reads CASSLEAAGEQFF. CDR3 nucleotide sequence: TGTGCCAGCAGCTTAGAAGCAGCGGGTGAGCAGTTCTTC.

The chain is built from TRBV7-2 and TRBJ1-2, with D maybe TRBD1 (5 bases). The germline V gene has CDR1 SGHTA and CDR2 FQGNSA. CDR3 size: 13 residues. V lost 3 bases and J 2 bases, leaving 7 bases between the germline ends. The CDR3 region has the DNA TGTGCCAGCAGCTTGACAGTGAACTATGGCTACACCTTC. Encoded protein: CASSLTVNYGYTF.

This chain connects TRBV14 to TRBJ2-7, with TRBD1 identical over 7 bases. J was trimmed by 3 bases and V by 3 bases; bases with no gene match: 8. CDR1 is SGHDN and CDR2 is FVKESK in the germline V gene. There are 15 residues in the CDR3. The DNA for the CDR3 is TGTGCCAGCAGCCACTATTACAGGGGATTCTACGAGCAGTACTTC. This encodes CASSHYYRGFYEQYF.

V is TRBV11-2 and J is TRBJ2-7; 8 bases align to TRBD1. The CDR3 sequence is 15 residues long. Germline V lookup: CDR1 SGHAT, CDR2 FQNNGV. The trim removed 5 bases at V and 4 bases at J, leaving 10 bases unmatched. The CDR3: CASSPGDRLVYEQYF. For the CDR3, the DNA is TGTGCCAGCAGCCCTGGGGACAGGTTGGTTTACGAGCAGTACTTC.

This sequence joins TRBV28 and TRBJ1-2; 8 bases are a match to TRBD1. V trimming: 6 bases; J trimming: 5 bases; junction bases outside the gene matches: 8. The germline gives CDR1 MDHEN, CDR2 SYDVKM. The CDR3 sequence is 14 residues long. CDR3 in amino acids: CASSPPQGGYGYTF. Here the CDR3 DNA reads TGTGCCAGCAGCCCCCCACAGGGGGGGTATGGCTACACCTTC.

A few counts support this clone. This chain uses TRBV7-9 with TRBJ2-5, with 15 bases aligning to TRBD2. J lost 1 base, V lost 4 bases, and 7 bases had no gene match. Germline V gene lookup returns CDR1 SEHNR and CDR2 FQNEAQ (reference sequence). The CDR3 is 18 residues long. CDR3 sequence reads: CASSSGLAGGPGQETQYF. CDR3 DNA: TGTGCCAGCAGCTCCGGACTAGCGGGAGGGCCGGGCCAAGAGACCCAGTACTTC.

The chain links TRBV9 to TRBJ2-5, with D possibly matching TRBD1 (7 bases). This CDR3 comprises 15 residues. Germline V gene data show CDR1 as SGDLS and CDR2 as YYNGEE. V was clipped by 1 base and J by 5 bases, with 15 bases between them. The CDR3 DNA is TGTGCCAGCAGCGTATATGAGGGGGCGGGGGAGACCCAGTACTTC. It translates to CASSVYEGAGETQYF. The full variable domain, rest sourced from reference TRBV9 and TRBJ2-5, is DSGVTQTPKHLITATGQRVTLRCSPRSGDLSVYWYQQSLDQGLQFLIQYYNGEERAKGNILERFSAQQFPDLHSELNLSSLELGDSALYFCASSVYEGAGETQYFGPGTRLLVL.